This T cell receptor beta chain was obtained from a study of control samples from healthy donors and cancer patients. Clones were sequenced by immunoSEQ multiplex PCR, and TCRdb holds only the in-frame ones, with some missing. The table records roughly 130,000 clones, about 95% of them present only once. The germline CDR1 and CDR2 sequences are SGHKS and YYEKEE (reference sequence). This CDR3 spans 14 amino acids. The V gene lost 8 bases and the J gene lost 5 bases, with 14 bases spanning the gap. Sequenced sample: blood. This clonotype originated in a man aged 25 to 40 in good health. The chain joins TRBV5-5 to TRBJ1-6; D possibly corresponds to TRBD1 (6 bases). The DNA for the CDR3 is TGTGCCAGTCGGACAGTTCTGAATAATTCACCCCTCCACTTT. Amino acids: CASRTVLNNSPLHF.